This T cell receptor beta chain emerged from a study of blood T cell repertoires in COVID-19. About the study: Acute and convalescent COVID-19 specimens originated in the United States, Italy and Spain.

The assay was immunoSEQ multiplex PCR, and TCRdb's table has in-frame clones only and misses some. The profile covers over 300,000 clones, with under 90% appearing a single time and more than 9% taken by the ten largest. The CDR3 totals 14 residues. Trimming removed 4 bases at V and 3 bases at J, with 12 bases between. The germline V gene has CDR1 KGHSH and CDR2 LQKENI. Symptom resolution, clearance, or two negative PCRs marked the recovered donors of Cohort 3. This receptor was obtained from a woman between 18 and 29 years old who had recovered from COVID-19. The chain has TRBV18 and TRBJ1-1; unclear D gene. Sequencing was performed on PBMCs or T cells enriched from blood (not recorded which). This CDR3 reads CASSQEVEYTEAFF. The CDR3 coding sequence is TGTGCCAGCTCACAAGAGGTGGAGTACACTGAAGCTTTCTTT.